The T cell receptor beta chain described here comes from a study of T cell responses to AZD1222 COVID-19 vaccine. The CDR3 covers 14 residues. CDR1 is SNHLY, CDR2 FYNNEI, per germline. The V segment lost 6 bases and the J segment 4 bases; nucleotides outside the gene matches: 8. The repertoire was sequenced with immunoSEQ multiplex PCR; TCRdb's copy has only in-frame clones and lacks some. Among approximately 150,000 clones listed, 90% to 95% were seen once. J is TRBJ1-2 and V is TRBV2, with 7 bases matching TRBD1. The TCR originated in an adult in good health. The specimen was peripheral blood, collected on day 0 of AZD1222 vaccination. The CDR3 sequence is CASRNGDSIYGYTF. The CDR3 DNA follows: TGTGCCAGCAGGAATGGGGACAGTATCTATGGCTACACCTTC. Full variable domain (remainder filled in from reference TRBV2 and TRBJ1-2): EPEVTQTPSHQVTQMGQEVILRCVPISNHLYFYWYRQILGQKVEFLVSFYNNEISEKSEIFDDQFSVERPDGSNFTLKIRSTKLEDSAMYFCASRNGDSIYGYTFGSGTRLTVV.